This T cell receptor beta chain was sequenced during a study of human T cells and chemical hapten exposure. This clonotype was seen only a few times. The sample's time point: pre-sensitization, week 0. Described treatment: therapeutic diphenylcyclopropenone sensitization with weekly scalp DPC. TCRdb re-analysed the RACE reads in MiXCR, keeping a single row per CDR3 protein. Counted here are more than 75,000 distinct CDR3 sequences, nearly 10% occurring once; the ten biggest clones make up 3.6%. The source is a woman between 40 and 50 years old with alopecia areata. Some clones in this sample may be carry-over from other donors' samples. The input for sequencing was whole blood, taken in connection with sensitization to the hapten diphenylcyclopropenone (DPC).

The DNA for the CDR3 is TGTGCCAGCAGTGGAACAGGGGACACTCAGCCCCAGCATTTT. It specifies CASSGTGDTQPQHF. This sequence joins TRBV6-6 and TRBJ1-5; 7 bases agree with TRBD1. The length of the CDR3 is 14 residues. The germline V gene encodes CDR1 MNHNY and CDR2 SVGAGI (reference sequence). Trimming at V came to 5 bases and at J to 6 bases, leaving 7 bases not matched to a gene.